The 19 T cell receptor beta chains below all came from one sample that was sequenced in a study of cytomegalovirus exposure and HLA in healthy donors. The PCR made use of 60 Vbeta and 13 Jbeta primers. Clones were sequenced by immunoSEQ multiplex PCR, and TCRdb holds only the in-frame ones, with some missing. The top ten clones hold less than 9.5% of a sample with roughly 180,000 clones, roughly 80% of them seen once. The specimen was PBMCs. All receptors come from a woman aged 40 to 50 in good health and CMV-seropositive.

The chain employs TRBV6-6 and TRBJ2-3; 9 bases align to TRBD1. Germline CDR1 and CDR2: MNHNY and SVGAGI (reference sequence). Trimming at V came to 5 bases and at J to 6 bases, leaving 9 bases not matched to a gene. CDR3 length: 15 residues. CDR3 amino acids: CASSQGQGLADTQYF. The CDR3 DNA follows: TGTGCCAGCAGTCAAGGACAGGGGCTGGCGGATACGCAGTATTTT.

The gene calls are TRBV10-3 and TRBJ1-5; possibly TRBD1 for D (6 bases). CDR1 ENHRY and CDR2 SYGVKD come from the germline V gene. The CDR3 length is 13 residues. The V end lost 5 bases, the J end lost 5 bases, and 10 bases lay between the germline ends. The CDR3 here is CAISPNRDQPQHF. DNA of the CDR3: TGTGCCATCAGTCCTAACAGGGATCAGCCCCAGCATTTT.

In this sample, this clone turned up once. The CDR3 here is CASSQKFGGRETQYF. The CDR3 DNA reads TGCGCCAGCAGCCAAAAATTTGGAGGGAGAGAGACCCAGTACTTC. The chain employs TRBV4-1 and TRBJ2-5, with D maybe TRBD2 (6 bases). Between the trimmed V and J ends, which lost 2 bases and 4 bases, there was a span of 14 bases. Germline V gene data show CDR1 as MGHRA and CDR2 as YSYEKL. The CDR3 is made up of 15 amino acids.

The rearrangement uses TRBV18 and TRBJ1-4; possibly TRBD1 for D (6 bases). The V end was cut by 2 bases, the J end by 10 bases, with 23 bases between. Germline V lookup: CDR1 KGHSH, CDR2 LQKENI. The CDR3 is 17 amino acids. The CDR3 is CASSPTSPGGAPGKLFF. The CDR3 DNA sequence: TGTGCCAGCTCACCAACCTCTCCCGGGGGGGCGCCTGGAAAACTGTTTTTT. Full variable domain (outside the CDR3, taken from reference TRBV18 and TRBJ1-4): NAGVMQNPRHLVRRRGQEARLRCSPMKGHSHVYWYRQLPEEGLKFMVYLQKENIIDESGMPKERFSAEFPKEGPSILRIQQVVRGDSAAYFCASSPTSPGGAPGKLFFGSGTQLSVL.

This chain uses TRBV7-2 with TRBJ1-5; 7 bases map to TRBD1. The germline gives CDR1 SGHTA, CDR2 FQGNSA. V shed 4 bases, J shed 0 bases, and the junction held 6 bases outside the gene matches. The CDR3 contains 16 residues. CDR3 nucleotides: TGTGCCAGCAGCTGGGGGACAGTCTATAGCAATCAGCCCCAGCATTTT. It yields the protein CASSWGTVYSNQPQHF.

V and J are TRBV2 and TRBJ2-2; possibly TRBD2 for D (6 bases). The V and J ends lost 8 bases and 1 base respectively, with 8 bases between them. The CDR3 sequence is 13 residues long. Per the germline V gene, CDR1 is SNHLY and CDR2 is FYNNEI. The CDR3 is CASAGLNTGELFF. The CDR3 bases are TGTGCCAGCGCGGGATTGAACACCGGGGAGCTGTTTTTT.

The chain carries TRBV27 and TRBJ2-5; TRBD2 matches 15 bases. V shed 5 bases, J shed 4 bases, and the junction held 5 bases outside the gene matches. The CDR3 length is 16 residues. CDR1 is MNHEY, CDR2 SMNVEV, per germline (reference sequence). CDR3 residues: CASSRGLAGGLETQYF. CDR3 bases: TGTGCCAGCAGTAGGGGACTAGCGGGAGGTCTAGAGACCCAGTACTTC.

The chain combines TRBV25-1 with TRBJ2-1, with TRBD2 identical over 8 bases. This CDR3 contains 13 residues. Looked up from germline, CDR1 is MGHDK and CDR2 is SYGVNS. Germline trimming cut 6 bases from V and 7 bases from J; bases unmatched to any gene: 5. The CDR3 coding sequence is TGTGCCAGCAGCCTAGCGGGTTCTAATGAGCAGTTCTTC. This translates into CASSLAGSNEQFF.

A few counts support this clone. The chain uses TRBV7-9 and TRBJ2-5; TRBD2 is a possible D gene (6 bases). V was pared by 6 bases and J by 1 base, with 12 bases between. This CDR3 spans 14 amino acids. Germline V gives CDR1 SEHNR, CDR2 FQNEAQ (reference sequence). CDR3 loop: CASSHTSLQETQYF. DNA of the CDR3: TGTGCCAGCAGTCACACTAGCCTCCAAGAGACCCAGTACTTC.

The rearrangement joins TRBV2 to TRBJ1-1; TRBD1 aligns across 8 bases. The germline V gene encodes CDR1 SNHLY and CDR2 FYNNEI. The CDR3 covers 15 residues. Unmatched junction bases numbered 8, after V lost 6 bases and J lost 2 bases. Here the CDR3 reads CASSVRTGINTEAFF. In DNA, the CDR3 is TGTGCCAGCAGCGTCCGGACAGGGATCAACACTGAAGCTTTCTTT.

The chain couples TRBV28 to TRBJ1-1; D possibly corresponds to TRBD1 (6 bases). The CDR3 extends over 13 amino acids. The germline V gene has CDR1 MDHEN and CDR2 SYDVKM. The germline V and J ends were trimmed by 7 bases and 9 bases, with 18 bases remaining between them. CDR3 in amino acids: CASTITLWGQAFF. The CDR3 bases are TGTGCCAGCACTATTACACTGTGGGGGCAAGCTTTCTTT.

V usage is TRBV5-4 and J usage is TRBJ2-5, with 8 nucleotides matching TRBD2. Germline-derived CDR1 and CDR2 are SGHNT and YYREEE (reference sequence). Germline trimming cut 0 bases from V and 5 bases from J; bases unmatched to any gene: 3. This CDR3 spans 14 amino acids. Here the CDR3 reads CASSLAGGTETQYF. As DNA, the CDR3 is TGTGCCAGCAGCTTGGCGGGGGGGACTGAGACCCAGTACTTC.

This rearrangement joins TRBV29-1 to TRBJ1-1; 10 bases match TRBD1. V shed 1 base and J 4 bases; nucleotides not matched to a gene: 0. CDR1 and CDR2 from the germline V gene are SQVTM and ANQGSEA. This CDR3 comprises 13 residues. CDR3 in DNA: TGCAGCGTTGAAGGGACAGGGGGCACTGAAGCTTTCTTT. Translation gives CSVEGTGGTEAFF.

The gene calls are TRBV25-1 and TRBJ2-3; D is possibly TRBD2 (6 bases). The germline V gene has CDR1 MGHDK and CDR2 SYGVNS. The CDR3 has 14 amino acids. V lost 3 bases and J lost 3, with 10 bases in between. CDR3 protein: CASSDPAGTDTQYF. CDR3 coding DNA: TGTGCCAGCAGTGATCCGGCGGGAACAGATACGCAGTATTTT.

This clone occurred a few times. V is TRBV11-2 and J is TRBJ1-4; TRBD1 aligns across 8 bases. CDR3 length: 19 residues. Trimming at V came to 5 bases and at J to 0 bases, leaving 14 bases not matched to a gene. Germline V gene lookup returns CDR1 SGHAT and CDR2 FQNNGV. The CDR3: CASSTLGQGFGSTNEKLFF. Written as DNA, the CDR3 is TGTGCCAGCAGCACCCTAGGACAGGGATTTGGGTCAACTAATGAAAAACTGTTTTTT.

The chain combines TRBV4-3 with TRBJ2-7; 14 bases fit TRBD2. Germline V lookup: CDR1 LGHNA, CDR2 YSLEER. The length of the CDR3 is 16 residues. V dropped 1 base and J dropped 4; count of bases not matched to a gene: 3. CDR3 protein: CASSQGLAGGHYEQYF. In DNA, the CDR3 is TGCGCCAGCAGCCAAGGACTAGCGGGAGGGCATTACGAGCAGTACTTC.

The chain's CDR3 is CASSLGGSQSYEQYF. CDR3 DNA sequence: TGTGCCAGCAGCTTAGGCGGGAGTCAATCCTACGAGCAGTACTTC. This chain uses TRBV7-2 with TRBJ2-7; 7 bases map to TRBD2. V dropped 1 base and J dropped 1; count of bases not matched to a gene: 4. The CDR3 extends over 15 amino acids. Germline V gives CDR1 SGHTA, CDR2 FQGNSA.

This chain links TRBV2 with TRBJ1-3; D is ambiguous. V was trimmed by 2 bases and J by 4 bases, leaving 12 bases between them. The CDR3 is 15 amino acids. The germline gives CDR1 SNHLY, CDR2 FYNNEI. The CDR3 region has the DNA TGTGCCAGCAGTGAATTTAACCGAGGGGGAAACACCATATATTTT. It encodes CASSEFNRGGNTIYF. The whole variable domain, filled in from reference TRBV2 and TRBJ1-3, reads EPEVTQTPSHQVTQMGQEVILRCVPISNHLYFYWYRQILGQKVEFLVSFYNNEISEKSEIFDDQFSVERPDGSNFTLKIRSTKLEDSAMYFCASSEFNRGGNTIYFGEGSWLTVV.

V gene TRBV5-1 combines with J gene TRBJ2-5, with no clear D. Germline V gene sequence: CDR1 SGHRS, CDR2 YFSETQ. The CDR3 length is 15 residues. V was cut by 5 bases and J by 0 bases, with 14 bases left in between. The CDR3 nucleotides are TGCGCCAGCAGTAGAACAGCCTTAAACCAAGAGACCCAGTACTTC. Encoded protein: CASSRTALNQETQYF. The variable domain in full, with the rest retrieved from reference TRBV5-1 and TRBJ2-5, is KAGVTQTPRYLIKTRGQQVTLSCSPISGHRSVSWYQQTPGQGLQFLFEYFSETQRNKGNFPGRFSGRQFSNSRSEMNVSTLELGDSALYLCASSRTALNQETQYFGPGTRLLVL.